The clone carrying this T cell receptor beta chain was observed many times. What it recognizes is unknown. This entry is derived from a study of neurological immune-mediated disorders. The study's findings and limits: None of the CDR3 amino acid sequences of expanded clones recurred across subjects, suggesting private repertoires in all groups. In HTLV-1-associated myelopathy, TCR clonal expansion was greatest, whereas multiple sclerosis had the least, falling below healthy controls.

Each CDR3 protein gets one entry after TCRdb re-called the 5' RACE reads with MiXCR. This table has about 80,000 distinct CDR3 sequences, about 5.5% appearing once. The V gene's germline CDR1 is ENHRY and CDR2 SYGVKD. The CDR3 contains 15 residues. The J segment lost 4 bases and the V segment lost 6 bases, leaving 11 bases of the junction unmatched. Sequencing was done on a sample of PBMCs. This receptor was taken from a young woman with multiple sclerosis. J is TRBJ1-2 and V is TRBV10-3; TRBD1 matches 7 bases. The CDR3 nucleotides are TGTGCCATCAGGGCAAAAAGCAGGGGGATCTATGGCTACACCTTC. This translates into CAIRAKSRGIYGYTF.